A single sample gave rise to the 2 T cell receptor beta chains below, sequenced in a study of radiation and T cells in renal cell carcinoma. Indicated time point: blood 2 weeks post-SBRT. The treatment: 15 Gy SBRT to primary tumor, nephrectomy 4 weeks later. Profiled with immunoSEQ multiplex PCR; TCRdb holds only in-frame clones, not every one. The table shows approximately 61,000 clones, with around 80% occurring only once. The material was blood, obtained from a patient whose treatment included radiotherapy and nephrectomy. Every receptor here comes from a man aged 55-75 years with renal cell carcinoma.

The chain links TRBV19 to TRBJ1-2; TRBD1 agrees at 10 bases. CDR1 LNHDA and CDR2 SQIVND come from the germline V gene (reference sequence). The CDR3 has 15 residues. The J segment lost 5 bases and the V segment lost 4 bases, leaving 7 bases of the junction unmatched. CDR3 sequence (DNA): TGTGCCAGTAGTAGCCCTGGACAGGGGGGTTATGGCTACACCTTC. It codes for CASSSPGQGGYGYTF.

The J gene is TRBJ1-1, the V gene TRBV4-1; the D is unclear. The germline V gene has CDR1 MGHRA and CDR2 YSYEKL. V lost 0 bases to trimming and J lost 0 bases, with 8 bases between them. The CDR3 has 15 residues. CDR3 DNA sequence: TGCGCCAGCAGCCAAGAAGCGGAGCTGAACACTGAAGCTTTCTTT. This sequence encodes CASSQEAELNTEAFF.